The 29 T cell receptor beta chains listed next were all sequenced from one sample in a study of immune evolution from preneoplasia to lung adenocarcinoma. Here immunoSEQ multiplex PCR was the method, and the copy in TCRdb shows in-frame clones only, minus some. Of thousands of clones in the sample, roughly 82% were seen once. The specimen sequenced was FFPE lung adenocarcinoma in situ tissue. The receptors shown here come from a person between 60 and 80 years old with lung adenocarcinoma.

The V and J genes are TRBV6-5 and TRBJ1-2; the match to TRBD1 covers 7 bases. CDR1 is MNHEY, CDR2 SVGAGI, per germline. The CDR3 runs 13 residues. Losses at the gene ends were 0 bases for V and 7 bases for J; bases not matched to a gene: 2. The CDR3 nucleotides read TGTGCCAGCAGTTACTCGACAGGGTTTGGCTACACCTTC. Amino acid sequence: CASSYSTGFGYTF.

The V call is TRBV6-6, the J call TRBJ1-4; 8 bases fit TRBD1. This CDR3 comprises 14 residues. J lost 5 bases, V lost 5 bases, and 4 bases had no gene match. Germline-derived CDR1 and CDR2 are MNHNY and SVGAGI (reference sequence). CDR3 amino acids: CASSTDRENEKLFF. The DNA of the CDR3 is TGTGCCAGCAGTACGGACAGGGAAAATGAAAAACTGTTTTTT.

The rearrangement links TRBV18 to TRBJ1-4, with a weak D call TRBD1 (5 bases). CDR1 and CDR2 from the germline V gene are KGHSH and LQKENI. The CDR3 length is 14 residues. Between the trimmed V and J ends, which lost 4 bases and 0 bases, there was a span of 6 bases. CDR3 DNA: TGTGCCAGCTCACTGACAGCAACTAATGAAAAACTGTTTTTT. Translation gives CASSLTATNEKLFF.

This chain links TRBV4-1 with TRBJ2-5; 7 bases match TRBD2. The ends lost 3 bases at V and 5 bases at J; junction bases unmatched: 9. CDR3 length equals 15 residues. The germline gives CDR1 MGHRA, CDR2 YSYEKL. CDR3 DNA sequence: TGCGCCAGCAGCCACAAGGCGGGGGTCGGGGAGACCCAGTACTTC. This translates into CASSHKAGVGETQYF.

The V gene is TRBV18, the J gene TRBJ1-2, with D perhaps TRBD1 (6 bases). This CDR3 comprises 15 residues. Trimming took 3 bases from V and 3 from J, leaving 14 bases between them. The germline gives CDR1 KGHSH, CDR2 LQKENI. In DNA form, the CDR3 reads TGTGCCAGCTCACCGCCCAACAGGGCCGACTATGGCTACACCTTC. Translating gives CASSPPNRADYGYTF. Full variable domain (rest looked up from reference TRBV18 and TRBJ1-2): NAGVMQNPRHLVRRRGQEARLRCSPMKGHSHVYWYRQLPEEGLKFMVYLQKENIIDESGMPKERFSAEFPKEGPSILRIQQVVRGDSAAYFCASSPPNRADYGYTFGSGTRLTVV.

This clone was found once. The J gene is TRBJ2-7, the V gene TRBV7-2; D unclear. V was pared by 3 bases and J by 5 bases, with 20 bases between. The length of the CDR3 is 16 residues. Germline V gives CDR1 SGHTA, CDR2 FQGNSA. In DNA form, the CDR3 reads TGTGCCAGCAGCTTTCGTCAGCCGGGTGTATTAGACGAGCAGTACTTC. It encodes CASSFRQPGVLDEQYF.

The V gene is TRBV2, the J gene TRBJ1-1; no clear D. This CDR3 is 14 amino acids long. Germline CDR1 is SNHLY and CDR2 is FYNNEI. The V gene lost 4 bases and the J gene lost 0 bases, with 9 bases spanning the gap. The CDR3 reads CASSVIDMNTEAFF. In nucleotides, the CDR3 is TGTGCCAGCAGTGTAATAGATATGAACACTGAAGCTTTCTTT.

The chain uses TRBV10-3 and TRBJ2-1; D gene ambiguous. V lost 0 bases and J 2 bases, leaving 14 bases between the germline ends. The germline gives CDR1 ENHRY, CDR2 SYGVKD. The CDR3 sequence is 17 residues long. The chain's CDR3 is CAISESGRAEAYNEQFF. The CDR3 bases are TGTGCCATCAGTGAGTCAGGTAGGGCAGAGGCCTACAATGAGCAGTTCTTC.

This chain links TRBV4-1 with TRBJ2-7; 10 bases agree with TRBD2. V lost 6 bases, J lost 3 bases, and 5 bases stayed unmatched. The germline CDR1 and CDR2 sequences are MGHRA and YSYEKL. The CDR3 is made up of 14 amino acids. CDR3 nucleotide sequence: TGCGCCAGCAGTCCTAGCGGGGGTGGCTACGAGCAGTACTTC. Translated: CASSPSGGGYEQYF.

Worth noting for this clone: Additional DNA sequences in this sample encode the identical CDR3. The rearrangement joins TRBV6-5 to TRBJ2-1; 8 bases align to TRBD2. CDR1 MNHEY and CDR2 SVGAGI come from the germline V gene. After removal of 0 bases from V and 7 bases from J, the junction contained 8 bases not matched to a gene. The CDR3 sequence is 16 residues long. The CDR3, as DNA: TGTGCCAGCAGTTACTCGGGGGCGGGAGGTAGGAATGAGCAGTTCTTC. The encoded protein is CASSYSGAGGRNEQFF.

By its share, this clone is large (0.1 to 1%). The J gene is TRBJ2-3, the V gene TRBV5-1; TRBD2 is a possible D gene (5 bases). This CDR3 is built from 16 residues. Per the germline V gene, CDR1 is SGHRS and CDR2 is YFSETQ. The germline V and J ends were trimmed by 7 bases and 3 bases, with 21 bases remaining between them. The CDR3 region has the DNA TGCGCCAGCGGCGATGGCGTTAGCGCTAGTACAGATACGCAGTATTTT. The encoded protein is CASGDGVSASTDTQYF.

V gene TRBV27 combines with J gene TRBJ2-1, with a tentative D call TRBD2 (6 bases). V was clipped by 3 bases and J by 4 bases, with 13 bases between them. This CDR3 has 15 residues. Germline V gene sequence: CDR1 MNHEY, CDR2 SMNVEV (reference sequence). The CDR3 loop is CASSLGDFRYNEQFF. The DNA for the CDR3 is TGTGCCAGCAGTTTGGGGGACTTCCGATACAATGAGCAGTTCTTC.

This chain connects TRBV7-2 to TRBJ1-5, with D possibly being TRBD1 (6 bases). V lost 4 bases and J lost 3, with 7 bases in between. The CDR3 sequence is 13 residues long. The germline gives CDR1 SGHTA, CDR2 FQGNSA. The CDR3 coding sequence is TGTGCCAGCAGCTCAGGGGTCAATCAGCCCCAGCATTTT. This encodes CASSSGVNQPQHF.

The CDR3 loop reads CSVEESMDYPQFF. The DNA of the CDR3 is TGCAGCGTTGAAGAGAGCATGGACTACCCCCAGTTCTTC. V is TRBV29-1 and J is TRBJ2-1; a possible D gene is TRBD2 (6 bases). The CDR3 extends over 13 amino acids. V was cut by 0 bases and J by 13 bases, with 16 bases left in between. CDR1 and CDR2 from the germline V gene are SQVTM and ANQGSEA.

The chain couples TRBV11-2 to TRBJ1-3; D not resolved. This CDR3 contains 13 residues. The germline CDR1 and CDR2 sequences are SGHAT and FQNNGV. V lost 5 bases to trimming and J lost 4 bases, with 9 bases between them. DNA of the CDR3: TGTGCCAGCAGCCCGCTTGGCGGAAACACCATATATTTT. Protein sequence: CASSPLGGNTIYF. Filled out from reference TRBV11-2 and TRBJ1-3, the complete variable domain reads EAGVAQSPRYKIIEKRQSVAFWCNPISGHATLYWYQQILGQGPKLLIQFQNNGVVDDSQLPKDRFSAERLKGVDSTLKIQPAKLEDSAVYLCASSPLGGNTIYFGEGSWLTVV.

The CDR3 is CASKGQSNTEAFF. The CDR3 nucleotides read TGTGCCAGCAAAGGACAGTCGAACACTGAAGCTTTCTTT. The chain joins TRBV2 to TRBJ1-1; tentatively, D is TRBD1 (6 bases). The length of the CDR3 is 13 residues. The V gene's germline CDR1 is SNHLY and CDR2 FYNNEI. V lost 7 bases and J 1 base, leaving 10 bases between the germline ends.

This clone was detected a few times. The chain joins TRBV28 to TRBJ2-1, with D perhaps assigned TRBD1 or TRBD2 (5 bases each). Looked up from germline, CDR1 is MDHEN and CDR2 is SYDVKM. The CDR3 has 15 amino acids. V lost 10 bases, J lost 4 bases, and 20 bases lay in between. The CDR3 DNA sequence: TGTGCCATCTGTGAGCCGGGTGGGGGTTACAATGAGCAGTTCTTC. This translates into CAICEPGGGYNEQFF.

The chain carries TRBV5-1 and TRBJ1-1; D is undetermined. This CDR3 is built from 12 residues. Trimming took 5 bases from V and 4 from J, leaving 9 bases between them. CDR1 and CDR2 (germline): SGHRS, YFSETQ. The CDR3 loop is CASRNWGTEAFF. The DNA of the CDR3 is TGCGCCAGCAGAAACTGGGGCACTGAAGCTTTCTTT.

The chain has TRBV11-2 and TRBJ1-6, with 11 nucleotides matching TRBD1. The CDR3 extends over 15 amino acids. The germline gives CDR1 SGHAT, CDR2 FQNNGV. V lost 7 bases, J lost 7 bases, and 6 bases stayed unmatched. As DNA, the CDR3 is TGTGCCAGCAACCCGGGACAGGGGGTAAATTCACCCCTCCACTTT. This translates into CASNPGQGVNSPLHF.

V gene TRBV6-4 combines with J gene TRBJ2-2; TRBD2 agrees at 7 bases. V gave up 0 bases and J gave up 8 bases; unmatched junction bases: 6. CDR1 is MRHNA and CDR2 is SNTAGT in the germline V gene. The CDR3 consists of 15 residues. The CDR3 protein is CASSDSGGATGELFF. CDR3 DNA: TGTGCCAGCAGTGACTCGGGAGGGGCGACGGGGGAGCTGTTTTTT.

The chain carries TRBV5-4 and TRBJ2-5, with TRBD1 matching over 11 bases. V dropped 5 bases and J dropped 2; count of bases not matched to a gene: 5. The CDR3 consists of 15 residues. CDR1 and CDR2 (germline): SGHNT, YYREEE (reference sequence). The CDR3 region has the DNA TGTGCCAGCAGGCTAGGGACAGGGGGTCAAGAGACCCAGTACTTC. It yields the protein CASRLGTGGQETQYF.

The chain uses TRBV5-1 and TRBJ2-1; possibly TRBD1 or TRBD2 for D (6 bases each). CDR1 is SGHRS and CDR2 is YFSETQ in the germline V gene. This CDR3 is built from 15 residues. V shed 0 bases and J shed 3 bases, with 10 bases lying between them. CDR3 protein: CASSLAGAIYNEQFF. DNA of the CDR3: TGCGCCAGCAGCTTGGCGGGGGCCATCTACAATGAGCAGTTCTTC.

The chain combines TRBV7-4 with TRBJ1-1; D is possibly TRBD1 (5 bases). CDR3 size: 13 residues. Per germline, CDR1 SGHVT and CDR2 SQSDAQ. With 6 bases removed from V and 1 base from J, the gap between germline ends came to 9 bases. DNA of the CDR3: TGTGCCAGCAGTTTCCAGGGGAACACTGAAGCTTTCTTT. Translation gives CASSFQGNTEAFF. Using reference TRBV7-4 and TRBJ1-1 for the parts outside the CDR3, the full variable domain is GAGVSQSPRYKVAKRGRDVALRCDSISGHVTLYWYRQTLGQGSEVLTYSQSDAQRDKSGRPSGRFSAERPERSVSTLKIQRTEQGDSAVYLCASSFQGNTEAFFGQGTRLTVV.

DNA of the CDR3: TGTGCCAGCAGCACGGGACAGGGGGGCTACGAGCAGTACTTC. Translating gives CASSTGQGGYEQYF. The rearrangement joins TRBV9 to TRBJ2-7; 11 nucleotides align to TRBD1. The CDR3 has 14 residues. V shed 4 bases and J 3 bases; nucleotides not matched to a gene: 3. Germline V gives CDR1 SGDLS, CDR2 YYNGEE.

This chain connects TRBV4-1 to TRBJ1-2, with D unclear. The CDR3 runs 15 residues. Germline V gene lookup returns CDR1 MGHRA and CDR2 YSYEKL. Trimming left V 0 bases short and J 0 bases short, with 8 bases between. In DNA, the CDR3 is TGCGCCAGCAGCCAAGATCCATCAACTAACTATGGCTACACCTTC. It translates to CASSQDPSTNYGYTF.

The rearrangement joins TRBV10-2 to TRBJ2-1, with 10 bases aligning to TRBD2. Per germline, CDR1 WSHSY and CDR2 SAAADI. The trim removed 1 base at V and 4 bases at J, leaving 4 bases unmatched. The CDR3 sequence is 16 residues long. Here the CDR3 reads CASSELAGGSYNEQFF. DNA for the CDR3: TGCGCCAGCAGTGAGTTAGCGGGGGGTTCATACAATGAGCAGTTCTTC.

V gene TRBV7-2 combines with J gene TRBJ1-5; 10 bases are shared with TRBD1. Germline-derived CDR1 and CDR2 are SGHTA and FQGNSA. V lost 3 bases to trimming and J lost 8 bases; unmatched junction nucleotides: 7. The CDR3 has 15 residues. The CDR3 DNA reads TGTGCCAGCAGCTTTGGGACAGGGGTAGGAAAGCCCCAGCATTTT. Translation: CASSFGTGVGKPQHF.

The CDR3: CASSSQGGAQHF. CDR3 nucleotide sequence: TGTGCCAGCAGCTCACAGGGTGGAGCCCAGCATTTT. This chain uses TRBV7-9 with TRBJ1-5; TRBD1 is a possible D gene (6 bases). V lost 4 bases and J 11 bases, leaving 12 bases between the germline ends. Germline lookup yields CDR1 SEHNR and CDR2 FQNEAQ (reference sequence). The CDR3 length is 12 residues.

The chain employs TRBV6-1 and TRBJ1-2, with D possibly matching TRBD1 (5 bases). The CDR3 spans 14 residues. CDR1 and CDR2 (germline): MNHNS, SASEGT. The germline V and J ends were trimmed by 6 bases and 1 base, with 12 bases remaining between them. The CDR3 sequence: CASRQGRFNYGYTF. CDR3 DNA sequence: TGTGCCAGCAGGCAGGGACGGTTTAACTATGGCTACACCTTC.